The clone carrying this T cell receptor (beta chain) was seen more than once but under ten times. Its antigen is unknown. This record comes from a study of identical twins. Findings and caveats of the study: Conclusions rested on cross-sectional statistics rather than following the same donors.

MiXCR was run by TCRdb on the 5' RACE reads, yielding one entry per CDR3 protein. The sample consists of approximately 600,000 distinct CDR3 sequences, roughly 9.9% of them appearing once. The CDR3 loop spans 13 amino acids. CDR1 and CDR2 from the germline V gene are DFQATT and SNEGSKA (reference sequence). Between the trimmed V and J ends, which lost 3 bases and 0 bases, there was a span of 7 bases. This sample also belongs to another study, concerning yellow fever vaccine responses in identical twins.

This chain connects TRBV20-1 to TRBJ2-3, with D perhaps TRBD1 (5 bases). This clonotype was sampled from a woman aged 18-29 years in good health. Material for sequencing was PBMCs. CDR3 nucleotides: TGCAGTGCTAGGCGACAGAGCACAGATACGCAGTATTTT. As protein: CSARRQSTDTQYF.